This TCR beta chain came from a study of regulatory T cells in long-lasting Graves disease. The CDR3 consists of 15 residues. CDR1 DFQATT and CDR2 SNEGSKA come from the germline V gene (reference sequence). V lost 3 bases and J lost 6; bases outside the gene matches: 11. This clonotype was counted at least ten times. Combining iRepertoire HTBI primers with Arm-PCR of CDR3 regions, the authors built TCR beta libraries. Each CDR3 protein gets one entry after TCRdb re-called the multiplex PCR reads with MiXCR. This sample yields about 460,000 distinct CDR3 sequences, of which approximately 23% are seen a single time; around 13% belongs to the top ten. Noted time point: persistent/refractory GD, antithyroid drugs over 5 years with positive TRAb. After RNA was extracted from PBMCs, the TCR library was made from it. The authors drew 9 to 10 milliliters of peripheral blood into EDTA tubes.

The chain uses TRBV20-1 and TRBJ2-7; 10 bases match TRBD1. This TCR was recovered from a female donor with Graves disease. Material: peripheral blood mononuclear cells (PBMCs), obtained when the disease was refractory, from a patient treated with antithyroid drugs. CDR3 region: CSARATGTGAFEQYF. The CDR3 nucleotides are TGCAGTGCTAGGGCAACCGGGACAGGGGCCTTCGAGCAGTACTTC.